These 24 T cell receptor beta chains were sequenced from one sample in a study of T cell changes during pregnancy in multiple sclerosis. Sequenced by immunoSEQ multiplex PCR; TCRdb stores in-frame clones only, minus some. This table holds some 63,000 clones, about 91% found once. The sample here was peripheral blood, taken before pregnancy. The origin of the receptors is a female donor with multiple sclerosis, enrolled in a pregnancy study.

J is TRBJ2-5 and V is TRBV6-1; possible D gene TRBD2, 5 bases. The germline V and J ends were trimmed by 2 bases and 4 bases, with 14 bases remaining between them. Germline V gene lookup returns CDR1 MNHNS and CDR2 SASEGT. The CDR3 totals 15 residues. DNA for the CDR3: TGTGCCAGCAGTGAATATGGACTCCCAGGAGAGACCCAGTACTTC. Protein: CASSEYGLPGETQYF.

V and J are TRBV5-4 and TRBJ2-1; 8 bases are shared with TRBD2. This CDR3 has 17 amino acids. V lost 2 bases and J lost 1; bases outside the gene matches: 8. The germline gives CDR1 SGHNT, CDR2 YYREEE (reference sequence). This chain's CDR3 is CASSFGLGLGSYNEQFF. The CDR3 nucleotides are TGTGCCAGCAGCTTCGGCCTGGGACTAGGGTCCTACAATGAGCAGTTCTTC. Together with reference TRBV5-4 and TRBJ2-1, the CDR3 gives the full variable domain: ETGVTQSPTHLIKTRGQQVTLRCSSQSGHNTVSWYQQALGQGPQFIFQYYREEENGRGNFPPRFSGLQFPNYSSELNVNALELDDSALYLCASSFGLGLGSYNEQFFGPGTRLTVL.

The rearrangement joins TRBV7-9 to TRBJ2-3; a possible D gene is TRBD1 (6 bases). The CDR3 is 15 amino acids. CDR1 and CDR2 (germline): SEHNR, FQNEAQ (reference sequence). V gave up 8 bases and J gave up 2 bases, with 17 bases separating them. CDR3 amino acids: CASLPTGFVTDTQYF. CDR3 sequence (DNA): TGTGCCAGCCTACCTACAGGGTTCGTCACAGATACGCAGTATTTT.

The chain has TRBV6-5 and TRBJ1-3; 9 bases match TRBD1. This CDR3 has 16 amino acids. V lost 0 bases to trimming and J lost 3 bases; unmatched junction nucleotides: 3. Germline V lookup: CDR1 MNHEY, CDR2 SVGAGI. The CDR3, as DNA: TGTGCCAGCAGTTACTCCCCGGACAGGGGTGGAAACACCATATATTTT. It is translated as CASSYSPDRGGNTIYF.

The rearrangement links TRBV18 to TRBJ1-3; D call uncertain. The CDR3 is 12 residues long. V lost 6 bases and J lost 7, with 10 bases in between. Germline V gene lookup returns CDR1 KGHSH and CDR2 LQKENI. The CDR3 DNA reads as TGTGCCAGCTCGCTGGAGCGGAACACCATATATTTT. As protein: CASSLERNTIYF. Together with reference TRBV18 and TRBJ1-3, the CDR3 gives the full variable domain: NAGVMQNPRHLVRRRGQEARLRCSPMKGHSHVYWYRQLPEEGLKFMVYLQKENIIDESGMPKERFSAEFPKEGPSILRIQQVVRGDSAAYFCASSLERNTIYFGEGSWLTVV.

The genes are TRBV5-6 and TRBJ2-5; no clear D gene. V gave up 4 bases and J gave up 3 bases, with 4 bases separating them. The germline gives CDR1 SGHDT, CDR2 YYEEEE. The CDR3 contains 11 residues. In DNA, the CDR3 is TGTGCCAGCAGCCTAGAAGAGACCCAGTACTTC. Translation gives CASSLEETQYF.

The CDR3 nucleotides are TGTGCCAGCAGTGATGAGGCTAACACTGAAGCTTTCTTT. Translating gives CASSDEANTEAFF. The chain is built from TRBV6-5 and TRBJ1-1, with D hard to call. CDR1 and CDR2 from the germline V gene are MNHEY and SVGAGI. This CDR3 region has 13 residues. V lost 5 bases to trimming and J lost 2 bases, with 9 bases between them.

J is TRBJ1-1 and V is TRBV7-2, with 9 bases that match TRBD1. J lost 8 bases, V lost 5 bases, and 12 bases had no gene match. The V gene's germline CDR1 is SGHTA and CDR2 FQGNSA. The CDR3 is made up of 15 amino acids. The CDR3 is CASSRTGTGYREAFF. The CDR3 DNA reads as TGTGCCAGCAGCCGGACCGGGACAGGGTATCGGGAAGCTTTCTTT.

This chain joins TRBV7-2 and TRBJ2-2; D unresolved. Germline V lookup: CDR1 SGHTA, CDR2 FQGNSA. V gave up 5 bases and J gave up 1 base, with 11 bases separating them. This CDR3 comprises 15 residues. DNA for the CDR3: TGTGCCAGCAGCCCCCTAAGACAGAACACCGGGGAGCTGTTTTTT. Its protein is CASSPLRQNTGELFF.

The rearrangement joins TRBV19 to TRBJ2-2; tentative D call: TRBD1 (6 bases). V lost 8 bases, J lost 1 base, and 11 bases lay in between. This CDR3 is 14 amino acids long. Germline CDR1 LNHDA, CDR2 SQIVND (reference sequence). The DNA for the CDR3 is TGTGCCAGTGCCGCGACAGGGAACACCGGGGAGCTGTTTTTT. Its protein product is CASAATGNTGELFF.

The V and J genes are TRBV10-3 and TRBJ2-3; 7 nucleotides align to TRBD2. The germline V gene encodes CDR1 ENHRY and CDR2 SYGVKD. The CDR3 spans 16 residues. Losses at the gene ends were 6 bases for V and 0 bases for J; bases not matched to a gene: 9. DNA of the CDR3: TGTGCCATCAGCCCTAGCGGCGGGGCTAGCACAGATACGCAGTATTTT. As protein: CAISPSGGASTDTQYF.

V and J are TRBV5-1 and TRBJ2-3, with D possibly TRBD2 on 7 matching bases. This CDR3 has 16 amino acids. Trimming left V 7 bases short and J 3 bases short, with 21 bases between. CDR1 is SGHRS, CDR2 YFSETQ, per germline. The CDR3 DNA is TGCGCCAGCGAGCCTAGGGGGGGTCCACGTACAGATACGCAGTATTTT. As protein: CASEPRGGPRTDTQYF.

The CDR3 loop is CASSEIRVGDTEAFF. The CDR3 nucleotides are TGTGCCAGCAGTGAAATCAGGGTTGGAGACACTGAAGCTTTCTTT. This chain links TRBV6-1 with TRBJ1-1, with D possibly matching TRBD1 (5 bases). The CDR3 is made up of 15 amino acids. CDR1 MNHNS and CDR2 SASEGT come from the germline V gene. V was clipped by 2 bases and J by 3 bases, with 13 bases between them.

The rearrangement links TRBV15 to TRBJ1-2; 7 bases match TRBD1. The CDR3 runs to 15 residues. Germline CDR1 is LNHNV and CDR2 is YYDKDF (reference sequence). The V and J ends lost 0 bases and 4 bases, in that order; junction bases with no gene match: 5. The DNA of the CDR3 is TGTGCCACCAGCAGAGACCCACAGGGGTTCTATGGCTACACCTTC. Translating it yields CATSRDPQGFYGYTF.

The genes are TRBV5-6 and TRBJ2-3; 9 nucleotides align to TRBD2. Looked up from germline, CDR1 is SGHDT and CDR2 is YYEEEE. V was clipped by 0 bases and J by 6 bases; unmatched bases: 5. This CDR3 contains 15 residues. This chain's CDR3 is CASSLGGGGVDTQYF. The CDR3 DNA is TGTGCCAGCAGCTTGGGTGGCGGGGGGGTGGATACGCAGTATTTT.

The CDR3, as DNA: TGTGCCAGCAGCAACACAAACACCGGGGAGCTGTTTTTT. Amino acids: CASSNTNTGELFF. The chain uses TRBV7-3 and TRBJ2-2; no definite D call. The CDR3 covers 13 residues. V lost 5 bases and J 2 bases, leaving 6 bases between the germline ends. The V gene's germline CDR1 is SGHTA and CDR2 FQGTGA.

J is TRBJ1-5 and V is TRBV7-2, with D perhaps TRBD1 (5 bases). The CDR3 extends over 15 amino acids. The V end was cut by 2 bases, the J end by 3 bases, with 11 bases between. CDR1 is SGHTA, CDR2 FQGNSA, per germline. The CDR3 loop reads CASSLRGGINQPQHF. The CDR3 bases are TGTGCCAGCAGCTTAAGGGGCGGGATCAATCAGCCCCAGCATTTT.

This sequence joins TRBV5-1 and TRBJ2-1; no firm D call. This CDR3 region has 13 residues. Germline V gene data show CDR1 as SGHRS and CDR2 as YFSETQ. The germline V and J ends were trimmed by 0 bases and 2 bases, with 3 bases remaining between them. The CDR3: CASSLDTYNEQFF. CDR3 nucleotide sequence: TGCGCCAGCAGCTTGGACACCTACAATGAGCAGTTCTTC.

In DNA, the CDR3 is TGCACCAGCACTCTGGCGGGTGATAACTATGGCTACACCTTC. It yields the protein CTSTLAGDNYGYTF. This chain connects TRBV1 to TRBJ1-2. TRBV1 is marked as a pseudogene. CDR3 length: 14 residues.

In nucleotides, the CDR3 is TGCGCCAGCAGCCCCGGGGCGAACACCGGGGAGCTGTTTTTT. As protein: CASSPGANTGELFF. This chain connects TRBV4-3 to TRBJ2-2; perhaps TRBD2 as D (5 bases). V was shortened by 4 bases and J by 0 bases, with 6 bases between the two germline ends. This CDR3 is built from 14 residues. Germline values: CDR1 LGHNA, CDR2 YSLEER.

This clone was seen only a few times. V gene TRBV4-3 combines with J gene TRBJ2-6; possibly TRBD1 for D (5 bases). Trimming shortened V by 2 bases and J by 4 bases, and 12 bases separated the two germline ends. CDR1 and CDR2 (germline): LGHNA, YSLEER. The CDR3 contains 16 residues. The CDR3 loop is CASSQSQGSGANVLTF. CDR3 nucleotide sequence: TGCGCCAGCAGCCAATCCCAGGGATCCGGGGCCAACGTCCTGACTTTC.

For the CDR3, the DNA is TGTGCCAGCAGCGACTCGACAGGGGGCTTGGTTTGTCCCCACTTT. Translated: CASSDSTGGLVCPHF. The chain links TRBV11-2 to TRBJ1-6; 10 bases align to TRBD1. The CDR3 length is 15 residues. Germline V gene sequence: CDR1 SGHAT, CDR2 FQNNGV. V shed 5 bases, J shed 18 bases, and the junction held 16 bases outside the gene matches.

This chain connects TRBV7-6 to TRBJ2-3; D remains ambiguous. The CDR3 is 12 residues long. Deletions cut 5 bases from V and 2 bases from J, with 5 bases between. Germline-derived CDR1 and CDR2 are SGHVS and FNYEAQ. The CDR3 coding sequence is TGTGCCAGCAGCCCCAACACAGATACGCAGTATTTT. Translating gives CASSPNTDTQYF.

The rearrangement links TRBV5-4 to TRBJ1-1; D might be TRBD1 (6 bases). The ends were cut back, 3 bases at V and 1 base at J, with 13 bases in the middle. The germline CDR1 and CDR2 sequences are SGHNT and YYREEE (reference sequence). The CDR3 covers 15 residues. CDR3 region: CASSSTNRANTEAFF. CDR3 coding DNA: TGTGCCAGCAGCTCTACTAACAGGGCGAACACTGAAGCTTTCTTT.